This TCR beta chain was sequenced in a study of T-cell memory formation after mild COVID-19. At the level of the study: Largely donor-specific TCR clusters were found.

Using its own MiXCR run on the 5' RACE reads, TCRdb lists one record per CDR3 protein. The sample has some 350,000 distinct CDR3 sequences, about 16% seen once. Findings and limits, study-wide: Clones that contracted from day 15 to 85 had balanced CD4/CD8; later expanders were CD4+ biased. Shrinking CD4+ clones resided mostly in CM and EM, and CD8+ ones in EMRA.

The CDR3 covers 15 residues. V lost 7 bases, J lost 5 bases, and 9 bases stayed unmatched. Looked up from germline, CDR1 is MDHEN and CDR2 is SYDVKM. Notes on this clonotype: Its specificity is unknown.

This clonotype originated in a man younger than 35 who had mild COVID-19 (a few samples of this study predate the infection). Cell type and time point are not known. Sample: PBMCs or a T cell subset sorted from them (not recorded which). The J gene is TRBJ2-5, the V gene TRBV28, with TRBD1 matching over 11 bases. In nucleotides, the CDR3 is TGTGCCAGCAAGACCGGACAGGGGGCGTGGGAGACCCAGTACTTC. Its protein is CASKTGQGAWETQYF.